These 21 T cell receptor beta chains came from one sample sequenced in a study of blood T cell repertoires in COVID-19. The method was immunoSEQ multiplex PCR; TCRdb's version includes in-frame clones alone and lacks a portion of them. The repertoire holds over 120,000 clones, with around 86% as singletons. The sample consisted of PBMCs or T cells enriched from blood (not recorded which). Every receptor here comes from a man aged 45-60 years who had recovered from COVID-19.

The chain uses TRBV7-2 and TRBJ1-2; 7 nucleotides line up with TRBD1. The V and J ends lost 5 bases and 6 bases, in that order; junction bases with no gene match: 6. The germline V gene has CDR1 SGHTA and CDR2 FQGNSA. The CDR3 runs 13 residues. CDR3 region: CASSARDSDGYTF. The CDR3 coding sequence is TGTGCCAGCAGCGCCCGGGACAGTGATGGCTACACCTTC.

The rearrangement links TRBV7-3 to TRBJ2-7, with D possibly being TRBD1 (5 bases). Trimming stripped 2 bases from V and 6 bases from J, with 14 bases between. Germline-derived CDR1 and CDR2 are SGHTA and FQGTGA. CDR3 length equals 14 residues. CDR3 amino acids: CASSLDGRVGEQYF. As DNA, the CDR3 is TGTGCCAGCAGCTTAGACGGCAGGGTCGGCGAGCAGTACTTC.

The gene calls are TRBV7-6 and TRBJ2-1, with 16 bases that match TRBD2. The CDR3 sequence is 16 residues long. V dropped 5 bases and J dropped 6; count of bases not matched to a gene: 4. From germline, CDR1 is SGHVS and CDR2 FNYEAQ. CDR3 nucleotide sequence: TGTGCCAGCAGCCAGGGACTAGCGGGAGGGACCAATGAGCAGTTCTTC. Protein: CASSQGLAGGTNEQFF.

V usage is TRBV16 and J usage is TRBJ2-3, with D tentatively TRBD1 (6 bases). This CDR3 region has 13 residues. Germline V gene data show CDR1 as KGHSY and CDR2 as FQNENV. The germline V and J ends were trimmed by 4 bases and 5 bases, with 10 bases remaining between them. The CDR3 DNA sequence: TGTGCCAGCAGCCCCGGACAGCGAGATACGCAGTATTTT. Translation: CASSPGQRDTQYF.

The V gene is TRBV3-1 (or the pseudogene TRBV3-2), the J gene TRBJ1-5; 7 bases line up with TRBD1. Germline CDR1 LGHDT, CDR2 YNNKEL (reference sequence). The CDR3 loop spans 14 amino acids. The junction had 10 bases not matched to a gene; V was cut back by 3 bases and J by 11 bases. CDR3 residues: CASSQTVSTGSQHF. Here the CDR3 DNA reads TGTGCCAGCAGCCAGACCGTTTCGACAGGGTCCCAGCATTTT.

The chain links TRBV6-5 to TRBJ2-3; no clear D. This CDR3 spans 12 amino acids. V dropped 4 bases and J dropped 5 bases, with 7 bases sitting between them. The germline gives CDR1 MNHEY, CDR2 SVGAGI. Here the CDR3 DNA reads TGTGCCAGCAGTTCCTCCAGAGATACGCAGTATTTT. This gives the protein CASSSSRDTQYF.

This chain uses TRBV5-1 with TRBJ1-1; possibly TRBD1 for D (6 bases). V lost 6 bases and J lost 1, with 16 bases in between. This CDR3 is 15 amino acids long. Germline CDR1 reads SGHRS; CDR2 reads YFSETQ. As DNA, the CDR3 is TGCGCCAGCATGTCTTCCGGGACACCGAACACTGAAGCTTTCTTT. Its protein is CASMSSGTPNTEAFF. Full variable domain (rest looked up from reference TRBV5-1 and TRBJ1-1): KAGVTQTPRYLIKTRGQQVTLSCSPISGHRSVSWYQQTPGQGLQFLFEYFSETQRNKGNFPGRFSGRQFSNSRSEMNVSTLELGDSALYLCASMSSGTPNTEAFFGQGTRLTVV.

CDR3 nucleotide sequence: TGTGCCTGGAGTGATAGATCGGGAGGATTTTACAATGAGCAGTTCTTC. It is translated as CAWSDRSGGFYNEQFF. This rearrangement joins TRBV30 to TRBJ2-1; 7 bases agree with TRBD2. J was trimmed by 4 bases and V by 1 base; bases with no gene match: 10. The CDR3 has 16 amino acids. From germline, CDR1 is GTSNPN and CDR2 SVGIG (reference sequence).

For the CDR3, the DNA is TGTGCCAGCAGCCAAGAAACAGGGGCTAGCACAGATACGCAGTATTTT. It translates to CASSQETGASTDTQYF. The rearrangement joins TRBV14 to TRBJ2-3; TRBD1 matches at 7 bases. This CDR3 has 16 amino acids. From germline, CDR1 is SGHDN and CDR2 FVKESK. The V gene end was trimmed by 0 bases and the J gene end by 0 bases; junction bases not matched to a gene: 3.

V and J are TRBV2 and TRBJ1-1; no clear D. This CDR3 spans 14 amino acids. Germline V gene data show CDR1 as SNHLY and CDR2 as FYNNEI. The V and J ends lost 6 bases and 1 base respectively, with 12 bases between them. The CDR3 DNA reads TGTGCCAGCAGCCTGCAAACTGCGAACACTGAAGCTTTCTTT. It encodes CASSLQTANTEAFF.

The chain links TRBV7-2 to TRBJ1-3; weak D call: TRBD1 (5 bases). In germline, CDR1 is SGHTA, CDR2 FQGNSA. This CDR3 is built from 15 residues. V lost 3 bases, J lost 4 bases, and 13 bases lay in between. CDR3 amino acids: CASSFFRQGGNTIYF. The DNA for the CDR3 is TGTGCCAGCAGCTTCTTTCGGCAGGGCGGAAACACCATATATTTT.

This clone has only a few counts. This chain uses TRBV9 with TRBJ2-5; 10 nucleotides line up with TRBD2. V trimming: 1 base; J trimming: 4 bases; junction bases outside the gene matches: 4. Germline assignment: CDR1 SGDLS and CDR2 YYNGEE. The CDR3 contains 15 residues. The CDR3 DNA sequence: TGTGCCAGCAGCGTAAATATAGCGGGAGGAGAGACCCAGTACTTC. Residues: CASSVNIAGGETQYF.

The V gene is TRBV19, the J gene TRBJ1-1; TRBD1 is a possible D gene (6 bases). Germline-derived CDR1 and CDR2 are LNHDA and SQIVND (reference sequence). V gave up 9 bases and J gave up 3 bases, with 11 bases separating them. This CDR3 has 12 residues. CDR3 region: CASHRGYTEAFF. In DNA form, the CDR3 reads TGTGCCAGCCATAGGGGGTACACTGAAGCTTTCTTT.

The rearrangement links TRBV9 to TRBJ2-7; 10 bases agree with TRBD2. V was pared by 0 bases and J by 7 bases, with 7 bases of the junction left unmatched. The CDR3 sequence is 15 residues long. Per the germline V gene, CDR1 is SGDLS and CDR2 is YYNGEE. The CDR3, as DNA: TGTGCCAGCAGCGTAGGGCGAGCGGGAGGGGAAGAGCAGTACTTC. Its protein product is CASSVGRAGGEEQYF.

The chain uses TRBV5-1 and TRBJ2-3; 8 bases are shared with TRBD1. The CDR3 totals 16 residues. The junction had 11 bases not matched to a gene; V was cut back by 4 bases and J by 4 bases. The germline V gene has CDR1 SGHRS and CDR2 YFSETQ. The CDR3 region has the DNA TGCGCCAGCAGCCGTTGGGACAGGTCCCCCCCAGATACGCAGTATTTT. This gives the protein CASSRWDRSPPDTQYF.

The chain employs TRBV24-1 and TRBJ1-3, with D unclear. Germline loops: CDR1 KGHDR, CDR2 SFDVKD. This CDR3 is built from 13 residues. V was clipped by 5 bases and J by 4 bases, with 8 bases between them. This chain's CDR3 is CATSGGAGNTIYF. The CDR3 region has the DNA TGTGCCACCAGTGGAGGAGCGGGAAACACCATATATTTT.

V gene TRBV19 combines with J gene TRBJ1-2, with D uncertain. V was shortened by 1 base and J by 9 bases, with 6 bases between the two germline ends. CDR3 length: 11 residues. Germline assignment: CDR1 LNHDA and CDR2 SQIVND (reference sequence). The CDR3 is CASSIGGSYTF. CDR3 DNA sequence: TGTGCCAGTAGTATAGGAGGCAGCTACACCTTC. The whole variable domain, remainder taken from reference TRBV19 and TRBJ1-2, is DGGITQSPKYLFRKEGQNVTLSCEQNLNHDAMYWYRQDPGQGLRLIYYSQIVNDFQKGDIAEGYSVSREKKESFPLTVTSAQKNPTAFYLCASSIGGSYTFGSGTRLTVV.

The CDR3 nucleotides read TGTGCCAGCATCTTATTGAGGGGCCGGAGGGGAACCACGACTGAAGCTTTCTTT. Translating gives CASILLRGRRGTTTEAFF. The rearrangement links TRBV28 to TRBJ1-1; possibly TRBD1 for D (5 bases). V lost 7 bases and J lost 5, with 29 bases in between. CDR3 length: 18 amino acids. Looked up from germline, CDR1 is MDHEN and CDR2 is SYDVKM.

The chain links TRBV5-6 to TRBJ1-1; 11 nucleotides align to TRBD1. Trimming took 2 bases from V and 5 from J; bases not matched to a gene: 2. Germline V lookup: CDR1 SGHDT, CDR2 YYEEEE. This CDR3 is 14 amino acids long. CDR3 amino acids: CASSFGTGGTEAFF. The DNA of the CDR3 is TGTGCCAGCAGCTTCGGGACAGGGGGTACTGAAGCTTTCTTT.

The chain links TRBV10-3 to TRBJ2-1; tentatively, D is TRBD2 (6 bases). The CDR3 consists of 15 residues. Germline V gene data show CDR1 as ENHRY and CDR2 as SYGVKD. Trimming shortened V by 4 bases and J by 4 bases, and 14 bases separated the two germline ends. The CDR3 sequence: CAISAGVTSYNEQFF. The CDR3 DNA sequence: TGTGCCATCAGTGCGGGGGTGACTTCGTACAATGAGCAGTTCTTC.

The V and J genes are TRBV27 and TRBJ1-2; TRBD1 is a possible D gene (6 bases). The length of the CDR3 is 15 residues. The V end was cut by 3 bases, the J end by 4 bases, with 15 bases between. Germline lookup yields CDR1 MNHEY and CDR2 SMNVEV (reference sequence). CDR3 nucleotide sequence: TGTGCCAGCAGTTTGGCAGGGGTCACTTTCTATGGCTACACCTTC. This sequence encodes CASSLAGVTFYGYTF.